This is a list of T cell receptor beta chains from one sample in a study of T-cell reconstitution after alpha-beta-depleted transplantation in children. TCRdb called the PCR reads again in MiXCR, with one record for every CDR3 protein. Of 250,000 or so distinct CDR3 sequences detected, approximately 8.9% appear once; the ten largest clones hold roughly 5.8%. Sample: PBMCs, mostly from graft donor cells, taken 180 days after TCRalphabeta/CD19-depleted stem cell transplant. The receptors come from a male patient aged 5 to 17 who had a stem cell transplant for acute lymphoblastic leukemia, so the T cells may come from the graft donor. CDR3s include the opening cysteine and the closing phenylalanine or tryptophan. The D gene is left open where the match is weak. The listing skips clone size in some rows; elsewhere it reads once, few, many or a size class.

clone_size	v_call	d_call	j_call	cdr3_nt	cdr3_aa
many	TRBV7-9	TRBD2	TRBJ2-2	TGTGCCAGCAGCCGGGAGGTCCGGAGCACCGGGGAGCTGTTTTTT	CASSREVRSTGELFF
-	TRBV20-1	-	TRBJ2-7	TGCAGTGCTAGGATTTTGGGCGGACCGGGCCTCTCCTACGAGCAGTACTTC	CSARILGGPGLSYEQYF
many	TRBV5-1	-	TRBJ2-1	TGCGCCAGCAGCTTGGTAGTAGGCACGGCTTACAATGAGCAGTTCTTC	CASSLVVGTAYNEQFF
many	TRBV4-3	-	TRBJ2-2	TGCGCCAGCAGCCTCGGGGGCGCGAACACCGGGGAGCTGTTTTTT	CASSLGGANTGELFF
many	TRBV28	TRBD1	TRBJ2-7	TGTGCCACGGTAGCAGGGGGCTACTACGAGCAGTACTTC	CATVAGGYYEQYF
many	TRBV6-1	-	TRBJ2-4	TGTGCCAGCAGGAGGGGGACCTTTACTCAAGCCAAAAACATTCAGTACTTC	CASRRGTFTQAKNIQYF
many	TRBV7-3	-	TRBJ2-1	TGTGCCAGCAGCTCATCGGCGGGGGCGGGCTCCTACAATGAGCAGTTCTTC	CASSSSAGAGSYNEQFF
many	TRBV6-2/TRBV6-3	-	TRBJ2-2	TGTGCCAGCAGTTACGCATCCGGGGAGCTGTTTTTT	CASSYASGELFF
many	TRBV27	-	TRBJ2-7	TGTGCCAGCAGGGATAAAGGGGAGCAGTACTTC	CASRDKGEQYF
many	TRBV10-3	TRBD2	TRBJ2-1	TGTGCCATCATCTTAGCGGGGGCCTACAATGAGCAGTTCTTC	CAIILAGAYNEQFF
many	TRBV20-1	TRBD1	TRBJ1-4	TGCAGTGCTAGAGATCAGGGGGTCGGGGCTAATGAAAAACTGTTTTTT	CSARDQGVGANEKLFF
many	TRBV29-1	TRBD1	TRBJ2-3	TGCAGCACACCGGGACAGGGATCATCGGATACGCAGTATTTT	CSTPGQGSSDTQYF
many	TRBV5-1	-	TRBJ1-6	TGCGCCAGCAGCTTATCTACAGGGTTTAATTCACCTCTCCACTTT	CASSLSTGFNSPLHF
many	TRBV18	-	TRBJ2-5	TGTGCCAGCTCACCACGAACCGACAGGAGGGAGACCCAGTACTTC	CASSPRTDRRETQYF
many	TRBV9	-	TRBJ2-1	TGTGCCAGCAGCGTAGGAGGGCGGTCCCTCGTGGGTGAGCAGTTCTTC	CASSVGGRSLVGEQFF
few	TRBV10-3	-	TRBJ1-1	TGTGCCATCAGCGGGAAAACTGAAGCTTTCTTT	CAISGKTEAFF
many	TRBV5-1	-	TRBJ1-2	TGCGCCAGCAGCACCGACATTTCCCCCTCAAACTATGGCTACACCTTC	CASSTDISPSNYGYTF
many	TRBV27	-	TRBJ2-5	TGTGCCAGTCAAATCAGGTACCAAGAGACCCAGTACTTC	CASQIRYQETQYF